This TCR beta chain was captured in a study of shared clonotypes between healthy human individuals (TCRdb year 2020). Context from the whole study: The cohort included three men and a couple of women between 18 and 49 years of age. Per donor, three plates each were used for CD4 naive and CD4 memory, two for CD8 naive, and one for CD8 memory. Blood TCR repertoires of about five healthy adults were deeply sequenced to estimate repertoire size and the extent of clonotype sharing between individuals. Different laboratories and diverse techniques were used to prepare libraries and sequence TCR repertoires, to increase sequencing depth and limit assay-specific biases. Leukapheresis yielded between about 0.85 and 10 billion PBMCs per donor. Findings and caveats that apply to the study as a whole: Rarefaction of sorted-subset datasets indicated incomplete sequencing despite the large sequencing depth. Larger estimated clonotype richness was generally found for naive subsets than for memory subsets. Pairwise subsampling indicated that sequencing depth was expected to affect the degree of clonotype sharing among donors. Compared with non-shared clonotypes, the clonotypes found in all four sorted-subset donors had higher generation probabilities. Approximately 4.8% of naive CD4, 3.5% of naive CD8, approximately 2% of memory CD4, and 0.4% of memory CD8 clonotypes were shared across a few donors. Sampling was restricted to blood, and TCR repertoires in tissues likely differ from the TCR repertoires found in blood. Because the study included a small number of donors, the genetic and exposure-history diversity represented was limited.

About this clone itself: The specificity of this receptor is unknown. No much larger clone is present one base from it, and per-base qualities are unavailable.

TCR CDR3 regions were amplified from genomic DNA by multiplex PCR using the deep immunoSEQ assay. Extracted genomic DNA from each cell subset was distributed evenly across all wells of several immunoSEQ 96-well plates, and each plate was treated as a replicate. For sorted subsets, approximately 210 ng of genomic DNA, equivalent to 30,000 or so T cell genomes, went into each replicate PCR. Purified libraries were quantified with a Qubit 3.0 fluorometer, sized on a Bioanalyzer 2100, and re-quantified with the KAPA Library Quantification kit. Every immunoSEQ 96-well plate was sequenced on a separate single-read 150-cycle Illumina NextSeq 550 flow cell. The source study handled its data this way. The immunoSEQ output contained only junctional sequences without quality scores, so filtering could not match that applied to full-length reads. Sequences were annotated with PyIR, a Python wrapper for IgBLAST v1.9, using IMGT germline references to assign V/J genes and CDR3. Any read was removed if the V/J assignment was weak (E-value above 1e-6), the CDR3 was missing, or the read contained stop codons, out-of-frame junctions, or ambiguous translated residues. V3J clonotypes were defined as sequences sharing the same inferred V gene, J gene, and CDR3 amino acid sequence. Percentage overlap between repertoires was calculated by dividing the number of shared unique clonotypes by the size of the smaller repertoire. Richness of each repertoire was evaluated using RTK rarefaction, the Chao1 estimator, and Recon v2.1 estimates of unobserved clonotypes. Generation probabilities for all TCRbeta clonotypes obtained by the gDNA method from a handful of donors were computed using OLGA. In TCRdb, the immuneACCESS table is reduced to in-frame sequences with V and J assigned. These tables do not hold every clone; where another copy was compared, an unresolved V gene accounts for under half, and the others remain unexplained. D and trimming come from the DNA, and the V and J calls and clone size come from that table. In this sample the table shows approximately 1.5 million clones, approximately 98.5% of which occur a single time. The top ten clones comprise around 0.38% of the sample.

Including cysteine and phenylalanine, the CDR3 has 15 amino acids. Only the CDR3 region is kept as DNA, spanning 45 bases read in frame from base 1. V drops 7 bases and J drops 0 bases, leaving 13 bases in between. The germline V gene gives CDR1 as MNHNS and CDR2 as SASEGT. Healthy HIV-negative adults with no recently reported acute infections or vaccinations were included as donors. Every donor was a Caucasian adult living in Nashville, Tennessee, USA. CD4+ T cells were enriched by magnetic negative selection, after which naive cells were positively selected on CD45RA and the negative fraction was taken as the memory subset. Blood was obtained by leukapheresis, after which PBMCs were separated by Ficoll-Histopaque density gradient centrifugation and cryopreserved in liquid nitrogen vapor phase. Purity and quantity of every magnetically sorted T cell population were checked by analytical flow cytometry. Genomic DNA was isolated from each sorted fraction and quantified by UV absorbance on a Nanodrop 2000c.

This chain joins TRBV6-1 to TRBJ1-5; TRBD1 is a weak D gene call, 5 bases matching. The origin of this receptor is a man in his thirties or forties in good health. Sequencing was carried out using naive CD4+ T cells sorted from blood. In the paper's terms, the cell subset or site label means: CD45RA+ positively selected. The DNA reads as follows: TGTGCCAGCACAGCGGGGGGATTTAGCAATCAGCCCCAGCATTTT. It translates to CASTAGGFSNQPQHF.